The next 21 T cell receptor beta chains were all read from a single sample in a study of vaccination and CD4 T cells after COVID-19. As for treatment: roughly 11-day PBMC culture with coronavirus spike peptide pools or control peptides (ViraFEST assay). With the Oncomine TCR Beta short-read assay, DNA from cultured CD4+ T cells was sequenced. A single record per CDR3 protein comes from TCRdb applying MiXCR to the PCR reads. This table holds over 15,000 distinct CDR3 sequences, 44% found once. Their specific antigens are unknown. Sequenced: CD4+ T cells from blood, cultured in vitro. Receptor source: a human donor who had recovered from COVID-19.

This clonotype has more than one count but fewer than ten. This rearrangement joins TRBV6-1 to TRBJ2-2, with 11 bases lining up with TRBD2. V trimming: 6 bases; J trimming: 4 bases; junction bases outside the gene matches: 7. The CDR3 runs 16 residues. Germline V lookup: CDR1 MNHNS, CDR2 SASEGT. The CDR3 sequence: CASRGIAGGGTGELFF. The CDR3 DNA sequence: TGTGCCAGCAGGGGAATAGCGGGAGGGGGCACCGGGGAGCTGTTTTTT.

The CDR3 protein is CASSIGGGREGVYGYTF. In DNA, the CDR3 is TGTGCCAGTAGTATCGGCGGAGGGCGGGAAGGGGTCTATGGCTACACCTTC. This chain links TRBV19 with TRBJ1-2, with a possible D match to TRBD1 (5 bases). CDR1 LNHDA and CDR2 SQIVND come from the germline V gene (reference sequence). The CDR3 covers 17 residues. The V and J ends lost 3 bases and 4 bases respectively, with 21 bases between them.

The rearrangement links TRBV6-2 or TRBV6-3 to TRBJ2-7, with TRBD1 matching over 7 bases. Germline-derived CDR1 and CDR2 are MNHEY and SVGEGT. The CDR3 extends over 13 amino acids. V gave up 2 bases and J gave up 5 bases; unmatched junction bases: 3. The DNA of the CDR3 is TGTGCCAGCAGTTACAGGGGGCAAAACGAGCAGTACTTC. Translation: CASSYRGQNEQYF.

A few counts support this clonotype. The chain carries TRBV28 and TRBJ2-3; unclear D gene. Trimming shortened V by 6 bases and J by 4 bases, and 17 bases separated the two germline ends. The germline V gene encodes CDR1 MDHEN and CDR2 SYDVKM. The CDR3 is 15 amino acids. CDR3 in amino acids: CASSLGPRAPDTQYF. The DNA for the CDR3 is TGTGCCAGCAGCTTAGGCCCCCGGGCACCAGATACGCAGTATTTT.

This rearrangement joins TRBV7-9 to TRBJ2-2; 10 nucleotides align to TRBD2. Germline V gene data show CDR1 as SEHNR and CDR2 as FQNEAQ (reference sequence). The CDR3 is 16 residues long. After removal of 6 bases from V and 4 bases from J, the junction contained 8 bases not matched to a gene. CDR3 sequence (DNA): TGTGCCAGCAGACCTAGCGGGAGCTGGGGCACCGGGGAGCTGTTTTTT. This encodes CASRPSGSWGTGELFF.

CDR3 sequence: CATSRDEAGSYNEQFF. In DNA, the CDR3 is TGTGCCACCAGCAGAGATGAGGCGGGATCCTACAATGAGCAGTTCTTC. The chain is built from TRBV15 and TRBJ2-1; perhaps TRBD2 as D (6 bases). The germline V and J ends were trimmed by 0 bases and 1 base, with 10 bases remaining between them. Germline V gene lookup returns CDR1 LNHNV and CDR2 YYDKDF (reference sequence). This CDR3 spans 16 amino acids.

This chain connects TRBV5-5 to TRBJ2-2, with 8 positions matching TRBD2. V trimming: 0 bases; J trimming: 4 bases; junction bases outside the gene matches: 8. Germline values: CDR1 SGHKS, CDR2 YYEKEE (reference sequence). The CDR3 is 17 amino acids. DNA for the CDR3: TGTGCCAGCAGCTTGGCCCCCCTCGGGAGGGCCACCGGGGAGCTGTTTTTT. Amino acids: CASSLAPLGRATGELFF.

CDR3 DNA: TGCAGTGCTTCTCCGGGACGTATTAATTCACCCCTCCACTTT. The encoded protein is CSASPGRINSPLHF. The rearrangement joins TRBV20-1 to TRBJ1-6, with D maybe TRBD1 (5 bases). This CDR3 has 14 residues. CDR1 DFQATT and CDR2 SNEGSKA come from the germline V gene (reference sequence). Trimming left V 5 bases short and J 6 bases short, with 14 bases between.

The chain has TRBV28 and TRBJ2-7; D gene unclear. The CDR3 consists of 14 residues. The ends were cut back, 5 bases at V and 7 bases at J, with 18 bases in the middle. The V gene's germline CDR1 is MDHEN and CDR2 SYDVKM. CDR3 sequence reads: CASSPALAVGEQYF. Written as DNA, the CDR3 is TGTGCCAGCAGTCCGGCCCTGGCGGTGGGGGAGCAGTACTTC. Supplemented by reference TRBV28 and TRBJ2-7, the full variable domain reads DVKVTQSSRYLVKRTGEKVFLECVQDMDHENMFWYRQDPGLGLRLIYFSYDVKMKEKGDIPEGYSVSREKKERFSLILESASTNQTSMYLCASSPALAVGEQYFGPGTRLTVT.

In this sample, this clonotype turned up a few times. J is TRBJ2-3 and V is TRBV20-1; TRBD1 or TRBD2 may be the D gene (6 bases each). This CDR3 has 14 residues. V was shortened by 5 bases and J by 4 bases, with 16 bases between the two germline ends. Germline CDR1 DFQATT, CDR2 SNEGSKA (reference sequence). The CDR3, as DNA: TGCAGTGCTCGGGGGTCCTCAGGGGCAGATACGCAGTATTTT. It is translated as CSARGSSGADTQYF.

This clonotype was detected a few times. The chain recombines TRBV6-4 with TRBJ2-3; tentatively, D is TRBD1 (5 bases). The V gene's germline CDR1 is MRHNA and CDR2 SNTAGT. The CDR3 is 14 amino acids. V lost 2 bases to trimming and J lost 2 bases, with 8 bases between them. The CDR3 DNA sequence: TGTGCCAGCAGTGACAGGGGAACCACAGATACGCAGTATTTT. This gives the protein CASSDRGTTDTQYF.

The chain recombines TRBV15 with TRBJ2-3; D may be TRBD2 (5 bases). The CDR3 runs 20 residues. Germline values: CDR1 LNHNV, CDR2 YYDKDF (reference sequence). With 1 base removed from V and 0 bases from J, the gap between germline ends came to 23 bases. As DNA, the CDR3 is TGTGCCACCAGCAGAGTCCCTGGGCGGGCCGGACTGCTTAGCACAGATACGCAGTATTTT. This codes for CATSRVPGRAGLLSTDTQYF.

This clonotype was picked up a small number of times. CDR3 nucleotide sequence: TGTGCCAGCAGTCGATCCTCGCCCCGCTCCGAAGCTTTCTTT. Translation gives CASSRSSPRSEAFF. The gene calls are TRBV6-1 and TRBJ1-1; D remains unclear. The CDR3 totals 14 residues. V shed 5 bases and J shed 8 bases, with 18 bases lying between them. Germline V gene data show CDR1 as MNHNS and CDR2 as SASEGT.

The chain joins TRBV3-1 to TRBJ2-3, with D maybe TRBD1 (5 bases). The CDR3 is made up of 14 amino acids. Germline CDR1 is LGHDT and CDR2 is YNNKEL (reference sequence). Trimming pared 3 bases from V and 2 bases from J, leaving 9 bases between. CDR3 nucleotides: TGTGCCAGCAGCCACCAACAGGTCACAGATACGCAGTATTTT. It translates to CASSHQQVTDTQYF.

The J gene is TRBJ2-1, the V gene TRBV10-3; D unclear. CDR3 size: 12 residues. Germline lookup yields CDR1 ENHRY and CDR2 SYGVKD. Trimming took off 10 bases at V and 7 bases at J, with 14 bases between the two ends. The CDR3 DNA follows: TGTGCCACCTCCTCTAGTGTGAATGAGCAGTTCTTC. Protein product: CATSSSVNEQFF.

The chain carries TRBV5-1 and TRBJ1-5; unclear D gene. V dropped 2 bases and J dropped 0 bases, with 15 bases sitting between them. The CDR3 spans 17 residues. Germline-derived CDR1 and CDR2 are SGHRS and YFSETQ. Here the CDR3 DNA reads TGCGCCAGCAGCTTAAGCCCTCGAGGGTATAGCAATCAGCCCCAGCATTTT. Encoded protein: CASSLSPRGYSNQPQHF.

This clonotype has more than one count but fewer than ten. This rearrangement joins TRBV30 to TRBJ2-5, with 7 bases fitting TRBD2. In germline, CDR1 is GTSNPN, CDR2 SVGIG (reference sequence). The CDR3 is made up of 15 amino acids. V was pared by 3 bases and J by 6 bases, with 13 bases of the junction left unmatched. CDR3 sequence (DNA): TGTGCCTGGAGACCCACCGGCCGAAGCGGGAAGACCCAGTACTTC. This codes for CAWRPTGRSGKTQYF.

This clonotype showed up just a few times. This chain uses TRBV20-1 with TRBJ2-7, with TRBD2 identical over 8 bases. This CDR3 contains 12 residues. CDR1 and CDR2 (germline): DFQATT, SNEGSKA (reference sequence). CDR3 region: CAQRSGSYEQYF. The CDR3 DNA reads TGCGCCCAGAGGAGCGGGAGCTACGAGCAGTACTTC.

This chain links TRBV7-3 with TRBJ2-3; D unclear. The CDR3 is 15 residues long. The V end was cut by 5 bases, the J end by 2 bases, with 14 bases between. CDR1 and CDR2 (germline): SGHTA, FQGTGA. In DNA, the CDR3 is TGTGCCAGCAGCCCCACGTATTTAATCACAGATACGCAGTATTTT. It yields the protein CASSPTYLITDTQYF.

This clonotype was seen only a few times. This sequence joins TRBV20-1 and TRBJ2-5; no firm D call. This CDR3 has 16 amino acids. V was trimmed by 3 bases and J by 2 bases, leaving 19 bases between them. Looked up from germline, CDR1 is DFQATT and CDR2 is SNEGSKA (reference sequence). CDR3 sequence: CSARDLLRAGQETQYF. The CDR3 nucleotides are TGCAGTGCTAGGGACCTGTTGCGAGCCGGACAAGAGACCCAGTACTTC.

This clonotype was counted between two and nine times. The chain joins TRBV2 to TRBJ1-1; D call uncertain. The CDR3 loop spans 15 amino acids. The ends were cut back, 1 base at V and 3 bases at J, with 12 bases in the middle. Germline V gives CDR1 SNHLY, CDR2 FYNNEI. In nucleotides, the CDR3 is TGTGCCAGCAGTGAAGACGTGGGTAGGGACACTGAAGCTTTCTTT. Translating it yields CASSEDVGRDTEAFF.